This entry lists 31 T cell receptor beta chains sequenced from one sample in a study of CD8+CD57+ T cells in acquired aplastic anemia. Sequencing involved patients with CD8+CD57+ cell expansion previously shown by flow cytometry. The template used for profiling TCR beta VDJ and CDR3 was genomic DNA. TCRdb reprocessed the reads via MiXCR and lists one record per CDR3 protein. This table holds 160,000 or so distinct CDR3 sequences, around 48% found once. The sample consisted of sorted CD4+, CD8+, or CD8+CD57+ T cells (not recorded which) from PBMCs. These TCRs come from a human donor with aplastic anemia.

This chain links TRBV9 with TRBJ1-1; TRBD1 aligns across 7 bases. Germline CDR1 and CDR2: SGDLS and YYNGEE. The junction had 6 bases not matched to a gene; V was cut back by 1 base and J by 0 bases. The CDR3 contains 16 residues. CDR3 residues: CASSVTLDRVNTEAFF. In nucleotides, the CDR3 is TGTGCCAGCAGCGTAACGTTAGACAGGGTGAACACTGAAGCTTTCTTT.

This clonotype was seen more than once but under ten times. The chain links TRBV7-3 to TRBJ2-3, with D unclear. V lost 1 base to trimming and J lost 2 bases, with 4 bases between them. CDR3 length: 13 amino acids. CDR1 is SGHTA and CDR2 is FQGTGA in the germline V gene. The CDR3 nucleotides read TGTGCCAGCAGCTTAAAGGTCACAGATACGCAGTATTTT. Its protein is CASSLKVTDTQYF.

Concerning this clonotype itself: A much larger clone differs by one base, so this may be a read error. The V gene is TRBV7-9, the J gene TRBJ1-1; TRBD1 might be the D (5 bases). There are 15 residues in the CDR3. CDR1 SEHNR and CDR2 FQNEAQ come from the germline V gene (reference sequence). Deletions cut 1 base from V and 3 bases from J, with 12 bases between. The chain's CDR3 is CASSLGGLMDTEAFF. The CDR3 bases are TGTGCCAGCAGCTTAGGGGGACTTATGGACACTGAAGCTTTCTTT.

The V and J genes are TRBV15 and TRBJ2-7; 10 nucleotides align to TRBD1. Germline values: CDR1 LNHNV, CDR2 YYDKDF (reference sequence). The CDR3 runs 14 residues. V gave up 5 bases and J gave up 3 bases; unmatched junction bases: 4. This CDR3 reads CATSSGQGIYEQYF. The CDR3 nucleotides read TGTGCCACCAGCTCGGGACAGGGGATCTACGAGCAGTACTTC.

CDR3 sequence (DNA): TGTGCCAGTAGTATCCAGGGGACAGGGCAAAGCGAGCAGTACTTC. It codes for CASSIQGTGQSEQYF. The chain recombines TRBV19 with TRBJ2-7; 9 bases line up with TRBD1. The germline CDR1 and CDR2 sequences are LNHDA and SQIVND (reference sequence). The junction had 9 bases not matched to a gene; V was cut back by 3 bases and J by 6 bases. The CDR3 is 15 amino acids. Full variable domain (remainder filled in from reference TRBV19 and TRBJ2-7): DGGITQSPKYLFRKEGQNVTLSCEQNLNHDAMYWYRQDPGQGLRLIYYSQIVNDFQKGDIAEGYSVSREKKESFPLTVTSAQKNPTAFYLCASSIQGTGQSEQYFGPGTRLTVT.

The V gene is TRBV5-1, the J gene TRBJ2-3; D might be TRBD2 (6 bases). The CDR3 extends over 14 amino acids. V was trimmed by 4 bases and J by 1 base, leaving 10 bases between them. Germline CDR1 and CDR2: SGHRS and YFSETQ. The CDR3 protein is CASSGGPGTDTQYF. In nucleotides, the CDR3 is TGCGCCAGCAGCGGAGGGCCGGGCACAGATACGCAGTATTTT.

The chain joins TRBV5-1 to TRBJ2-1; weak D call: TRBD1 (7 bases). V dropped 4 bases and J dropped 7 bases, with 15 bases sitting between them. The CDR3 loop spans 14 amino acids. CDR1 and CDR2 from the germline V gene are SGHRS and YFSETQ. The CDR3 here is CASSPQAGGNEQFF. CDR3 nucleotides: TGCGCCAGCAGCCCCCAGGCAGGGGGGAATGAGCAGTTCTTC.

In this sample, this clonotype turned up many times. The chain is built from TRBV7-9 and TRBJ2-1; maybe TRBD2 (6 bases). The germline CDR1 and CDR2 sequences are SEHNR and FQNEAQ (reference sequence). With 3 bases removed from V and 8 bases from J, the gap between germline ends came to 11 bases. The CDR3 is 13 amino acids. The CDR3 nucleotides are TGTGCCAGCAGCTTTCCGGAGGGCGATGAGCAGTTCTTC. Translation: CASSFPEGDEQFF.

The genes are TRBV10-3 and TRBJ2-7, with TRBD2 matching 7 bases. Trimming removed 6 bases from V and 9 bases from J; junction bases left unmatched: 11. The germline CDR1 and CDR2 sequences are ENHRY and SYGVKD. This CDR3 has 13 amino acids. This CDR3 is CAISGGTSIGQYF. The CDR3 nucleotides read TGTGCCATCAGCGGGGGGACGTCGATTGGGCAGTACTTC.

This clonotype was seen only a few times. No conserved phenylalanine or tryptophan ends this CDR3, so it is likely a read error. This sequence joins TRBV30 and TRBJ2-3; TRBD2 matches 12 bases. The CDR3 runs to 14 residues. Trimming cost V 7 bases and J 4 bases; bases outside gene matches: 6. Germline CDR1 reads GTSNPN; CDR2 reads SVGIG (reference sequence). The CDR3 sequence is CASGLAGTPDTQYL. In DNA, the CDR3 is TGTGCCTCCGGACTAGCGGGAACGCCAGATACGCAGTATCTT.

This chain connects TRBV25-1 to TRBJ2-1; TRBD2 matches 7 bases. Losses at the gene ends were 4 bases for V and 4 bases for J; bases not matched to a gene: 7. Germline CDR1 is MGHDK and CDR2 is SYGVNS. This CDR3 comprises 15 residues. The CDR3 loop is CASSVGSGAYNEQFF. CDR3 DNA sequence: TGTGCCAGCAGTGTGGGGAGCGGGGCATACAATGAGCAGTTCTTC.

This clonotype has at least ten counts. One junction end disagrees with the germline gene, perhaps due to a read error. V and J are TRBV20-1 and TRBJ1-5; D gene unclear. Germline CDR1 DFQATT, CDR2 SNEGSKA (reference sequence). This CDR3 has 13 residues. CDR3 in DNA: TGCAGTGCTAGAGAAGGCAGCAGTCAGCCCCAGCATTTT. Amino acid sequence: CSAREGSSQPQHF.

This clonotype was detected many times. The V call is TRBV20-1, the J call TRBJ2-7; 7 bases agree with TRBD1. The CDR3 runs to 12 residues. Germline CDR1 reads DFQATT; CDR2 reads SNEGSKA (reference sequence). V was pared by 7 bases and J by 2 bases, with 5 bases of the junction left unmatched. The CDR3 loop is CSVEQGAYEQYF. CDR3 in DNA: TGCAGTGTAGAGCAGGGGGCCTACGAGCAGTACTTC.

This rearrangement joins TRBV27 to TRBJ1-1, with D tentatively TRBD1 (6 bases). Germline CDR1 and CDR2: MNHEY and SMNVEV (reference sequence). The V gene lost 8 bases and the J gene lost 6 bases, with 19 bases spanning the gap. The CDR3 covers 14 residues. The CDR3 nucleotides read TGTGCCAGCGGGGAGACAGGACGGGCCCCTGAAGCTTTCTTT. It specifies CASGETGRAPEAFF.

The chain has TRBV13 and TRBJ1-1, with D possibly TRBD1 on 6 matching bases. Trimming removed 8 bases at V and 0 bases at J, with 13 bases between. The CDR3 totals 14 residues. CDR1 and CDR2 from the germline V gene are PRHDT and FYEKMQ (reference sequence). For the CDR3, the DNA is TGTGCCAGCGTCGAAGGACAGCTGAACACTGAAGCTTTCTTT. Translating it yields CASVEGQLNTEAFF.

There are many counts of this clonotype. CDR3 sequence reads: CASSLDQDTQYF. CDR3 sequence (DNA): TGTGCCAGCAGCTTAGATCAAGATACGCAGTATTTT. V usage is TRBV7-6 and J usage is TRBJ2-3; D is unclear. Germline V gene data show CDR1 as SGHVS and CDR2 as FNYEAQ. The ends were cut back, 1 base at V and 5 bases at J, with 4 bases in the middle. The CDR3 covers 12 residues.

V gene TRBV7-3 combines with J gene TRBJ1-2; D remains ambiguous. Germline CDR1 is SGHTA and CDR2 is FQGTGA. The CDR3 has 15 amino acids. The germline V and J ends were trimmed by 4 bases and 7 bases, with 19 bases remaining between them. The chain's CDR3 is CASSSPLRLLSGYTF. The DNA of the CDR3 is TGTGCCAGCAGCTCGCCTCTCCGATTGCTATCTGGCTACACCTTC.

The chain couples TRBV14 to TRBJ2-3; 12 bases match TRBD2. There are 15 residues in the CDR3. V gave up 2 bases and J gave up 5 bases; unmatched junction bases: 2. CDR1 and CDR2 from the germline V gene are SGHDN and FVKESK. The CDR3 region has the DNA TGTGCCAGCAGCCAACTAGCGGGAGGGCAAGATACGCAGTATTTT. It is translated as CASSQLAGGQDTQYF. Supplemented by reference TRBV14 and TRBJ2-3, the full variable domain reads EAGVTQFPSHSVIEKGQTVTLRCDPISGHDNLYWYRRVMGKEIKFLLHFVKESKQDESGMPNNRFLAERTGGTYSTLKVQPAELEDSGVYFCASSQLAGGQDTQYFGPGTRLTVL.

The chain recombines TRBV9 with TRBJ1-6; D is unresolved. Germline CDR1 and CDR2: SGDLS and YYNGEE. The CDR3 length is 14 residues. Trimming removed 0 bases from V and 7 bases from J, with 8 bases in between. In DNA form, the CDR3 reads TGTGCCAGCAGCGTAGTGGGAGAAAATTCACCCCTCCACTTT. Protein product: CASSVVGENSPLHF.

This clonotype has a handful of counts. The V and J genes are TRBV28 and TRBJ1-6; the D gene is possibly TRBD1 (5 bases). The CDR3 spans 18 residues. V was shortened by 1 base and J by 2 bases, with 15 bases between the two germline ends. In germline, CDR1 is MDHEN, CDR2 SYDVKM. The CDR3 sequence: CASSLLAGEGAYNSPLHF. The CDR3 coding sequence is TGTGCCAGCAGTTTATTGGCGGGGGAAGGCGCCTATAATTCACCCCTCCACTTT. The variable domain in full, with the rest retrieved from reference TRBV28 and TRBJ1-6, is DVKVTQSSRYLVKRTGEKVFLECVQDMDHENMFWYRQDPGLGLRLIYFSYDVKMKEKGDIPEGYSVSREKKERFSLILESASTNQTSMYLCASSLLAGEGAYNSPLHFGNGTRLTVT.

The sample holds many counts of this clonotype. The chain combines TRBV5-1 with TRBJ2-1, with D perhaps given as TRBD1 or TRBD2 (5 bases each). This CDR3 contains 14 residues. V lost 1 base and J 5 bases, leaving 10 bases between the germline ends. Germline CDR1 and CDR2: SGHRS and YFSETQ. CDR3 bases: TGCGCCAGCAGCTTGAGACCGGGGCACAATGAGCAGTTCTTC. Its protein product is CASSLRPGHNEQFF.

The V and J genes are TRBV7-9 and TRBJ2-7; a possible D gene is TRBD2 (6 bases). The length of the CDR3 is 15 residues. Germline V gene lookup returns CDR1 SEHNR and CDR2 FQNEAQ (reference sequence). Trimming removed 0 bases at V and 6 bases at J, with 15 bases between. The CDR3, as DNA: TGTGCCAGCAGCTTAGCGTTAGGAGGGCCCAGCGAGCAGTACTTC. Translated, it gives CASSLALGGPSEQYF.

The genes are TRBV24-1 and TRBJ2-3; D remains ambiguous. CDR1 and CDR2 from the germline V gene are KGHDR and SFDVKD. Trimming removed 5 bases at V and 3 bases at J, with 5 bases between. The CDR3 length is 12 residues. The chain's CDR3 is CATSAITDTQYF. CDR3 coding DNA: TGTGCCACCAGTGCCATTACAGATACGCAGTATTTT.

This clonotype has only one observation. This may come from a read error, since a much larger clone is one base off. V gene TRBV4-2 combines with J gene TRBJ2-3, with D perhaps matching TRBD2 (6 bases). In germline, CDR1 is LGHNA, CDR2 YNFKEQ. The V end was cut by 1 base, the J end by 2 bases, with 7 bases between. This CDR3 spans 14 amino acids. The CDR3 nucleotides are TGTGCCAGCAGCCAAGCACTAGCCACAGATACGCAGTATTTT. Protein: CASSQALATDTQYF.

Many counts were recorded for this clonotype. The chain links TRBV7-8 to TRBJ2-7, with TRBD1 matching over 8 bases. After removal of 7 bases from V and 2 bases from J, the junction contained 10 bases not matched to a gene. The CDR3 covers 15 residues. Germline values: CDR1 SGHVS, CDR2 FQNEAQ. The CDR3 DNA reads TGTGCCAGCACCTTTGCGTCAGGGGGCCCCTACGAGCAGTACTTC. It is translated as CASTFASGGPYEQYF.

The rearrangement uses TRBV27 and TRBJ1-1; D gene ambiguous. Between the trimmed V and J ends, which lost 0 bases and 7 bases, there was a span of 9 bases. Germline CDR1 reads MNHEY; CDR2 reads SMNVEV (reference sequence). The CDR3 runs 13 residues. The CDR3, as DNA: TGTGCCAGCAGTTTATCGGGAGGGATTGAAGCTTTCTTT. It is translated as CASSLSGGIEAFF.

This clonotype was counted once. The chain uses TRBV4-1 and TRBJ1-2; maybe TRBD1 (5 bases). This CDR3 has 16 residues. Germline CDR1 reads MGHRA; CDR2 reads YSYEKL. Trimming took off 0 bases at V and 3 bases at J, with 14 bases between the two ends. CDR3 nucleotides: TGCGCCAGCAGCCAAGATCCCGGGGGGGGAGACTATGGCTACACCTTC. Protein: CASSQDPGGGDYGYTF.

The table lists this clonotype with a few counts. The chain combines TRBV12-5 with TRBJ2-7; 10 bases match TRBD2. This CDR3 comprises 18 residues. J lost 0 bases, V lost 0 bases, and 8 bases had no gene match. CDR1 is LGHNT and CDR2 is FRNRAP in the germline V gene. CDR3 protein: CASGLVILAGDSSYEQYF. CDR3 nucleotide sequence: TGTGCTAGTGGTTTGGTTATTCTAGCGGGAGATAGCTCCTACGAGCAGTACTTC.

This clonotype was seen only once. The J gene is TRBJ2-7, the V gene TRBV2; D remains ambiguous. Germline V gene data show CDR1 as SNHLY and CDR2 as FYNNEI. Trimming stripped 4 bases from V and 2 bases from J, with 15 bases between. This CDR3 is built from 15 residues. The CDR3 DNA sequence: TGTGCCAGCAGTGGATATGGAAAAGGAACCTACGAGCAGTACTTC. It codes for CASSGYGKGTYEQYF. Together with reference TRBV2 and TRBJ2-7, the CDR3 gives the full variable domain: EPEVTQTPSHQVTQMGQEVILRCVPISNHLYFYWYRQILGQKVEFLVSFYNNEISEKSEIFDDQFSVERPDGSNFTLKIRSTKLEDSAMYFCASSGYGKGTYEQYFGPGTRLTVT.

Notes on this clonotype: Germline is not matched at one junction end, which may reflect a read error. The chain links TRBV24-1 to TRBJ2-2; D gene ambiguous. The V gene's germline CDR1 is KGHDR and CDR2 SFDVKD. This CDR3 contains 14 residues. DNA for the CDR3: TGTGCCACCAGTGGTTTGATGTTGGCCGGGGAGCTGTTTTTT. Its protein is CATSGLMLAGELFF.

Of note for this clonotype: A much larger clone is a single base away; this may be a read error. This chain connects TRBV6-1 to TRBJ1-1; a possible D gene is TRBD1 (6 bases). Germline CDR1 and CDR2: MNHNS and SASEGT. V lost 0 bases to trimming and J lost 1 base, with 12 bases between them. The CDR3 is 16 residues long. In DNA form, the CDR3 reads TGTGCCAGCAGTGAAGCTGCGACAGGACCGAACACTGAAGCTTTCTTT. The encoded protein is CASSEAATGPNTEAFF.